The T cell receptor (beta chain) described here comes from a study of blood T cells in healthy people across ages. Study results and caveats: More naive CD4+ cells and higher diversity marked long-lived donors relative to aged donors.

A second PCR, run for about 7 to 11 cycles, used a sample-barcoded 5' primer plus a J-beta primer mix. Using its own MiXCR run on the 5' RACE reads, TCRdb lists one record per CDR3 protein. The data show about 720,000 distinct CDR3 sequences, around a quarter seen once. This CDR3 has 13 amino acids. V was pared by 4 bases and J by 3 bases, with 12 bases between. Per germline, CDR1 SQVTM and CDR2 ANQGSEA. About this clonotype: Its antigen is not identified.

The same sample was also studied in work on T cells of mothers and their children.

The material sequenced was blood. This TCR was sampled from a boy aged 5-17 years in good health. The chain has TRBV29-1 and TRBJ1-1; D is undetermined. Written as DNA, the CDR3 is TGCAGCGTTGGATCTGTTTTGGACACTGAAGCTTTCTTT. Its translation is CSVGSVLDTEAFF.